Presented here are 7 T cell receptor beta chains from one specimen sequenced in a study of T cell repertoires in cytomegalovirus infection (dated 2019 in TCRdb). TCRdb lists the instrument as Illumina HiSeq 1500. The public reads were run again by TCRdb, first through fastp at Q25 and then through MiXCR, and only productive beta chains were kept. Rows are unified per CDR3 protein, each entry keeping the most common DNA and genes. For this sample the table gives hundreds of thousands of distinct CDR3 sequences, of which 15% to 20% were detected only once. The ten biggest clones cover 12% of the sample. What was sequenced was PBMCs. These receptor sequences come from a human donor in good health (CMV status not recorded). Some clones in this sample may be carry-over from other donors' samples.

The chain uses TRBV19 and TRBJ2-4; unclear D gene. From germline, CDR1 is LNHDA and CDR2 SQIVND (reference sequence). This CDR3 has 17 residues. V lost 7 bases and J 1 base, leaving 20 bases between the germline ends. The CDR3 DNA is TGTGCCAGTAACCCTCGGGCCAGCCCAGTCGCCAAAAACATTCAGTACTTC. As protein: CASNPRASPVAKNIQYF.

This clonotype came up many times. The chain recombines TRBV12-3 or TRBV12-4 with TRBJ1-2; D call uncertain. This CDR3 has 13 amino acids. V shed 7 bases and J shed 5 bases, with 14 bases lying between them. The CDR3 DNA is TGTGCCAGCACTACCCCCCCGGCGTATGGCTACACCTTC. This encodes CASTTPPAYGYTF.

This clonotype was seen a few times. V gene TRBV27 combines with J gene TRBJ2-2; possibly TRBD1 for D (6 bases). With 2 bases removed from V and 6 bases from J, the gap between germline ends came to 10 bases. CDR1 MNHEY and CDR2 SMNVEV come from the germline V gene (reference sequence). The CDR3 is made up of 14 amino acids. The CDR3 loop is CASSLRGHPGELFF. CDR3 coding DNA: TGTGCCAGCAGTTTACGGGGACACCCCGGGGAGCTGTTTTTT.

V is TRBV5-1 and J is TRBJ2-7, with D possibly TRBD1 on 6 matching bases. Deletions cut 1 base from V and 7 bases from J, with 9 bases between. CDR3 size: 12 residues. Germline CDR1 and CDR2: SGHRS and YFSETQ. CDR3 DNA sequence: TGCGCCAGCAGCTTGCAGGGGCGGGAGCAGTACTTC. It translates to CASSLQGREQYF.

Many counts were recorded for this clonotype. This chain links TRBV7-2 with TRBJ2-5; D tentatively fits TRBD1 or TRBD2 (5 bases each). The length of the CDR3 is 14 residues. Germline values: CDR1 SGHTA, CDR2 FQGNSA. V lost 5 bases, J lost 5 bases, and 15 bases lay in between. CDR3: CASSLTGQRETQYF. For the CDR3, the DNA is TGTGCCAGCAGCCTTACGGGGCAACGGGAGACCCAGTACTTC.

This clonotype has only a few counts. The genes are TRBV5-1 and TRBJ2-1, with 8 bases identical to TRBD2. The V gene's germline CDR1 is SGHRS and CDR2 YFSETQ. The CDR3 runs 14 residues. Trimming removed 4 bases from V and 5 bases from J; junction bases left unmatched: 5. The CDR3 loop reads CASSAGTRNNEQFF. In nucleotides, the CDR3 is TGCGCCAGCAGCGCCGGGACTAGAAACAATGAGCAGTTCTTC.

The genes are TRBV5-4 and TRBJ1-6; TRBD1 matches at 7 bases. From germline, CDR1 is SGHNT and CDR2 YYREEE (reference sequence). Trimming took 4 bases from V and 7 from J; bases not matched to a gene: 8. The CDR3 has 15 residues. CDR3 nucleotides: TGTGCCAGCAGCGACGGACAGGTGTGGAATTCACCCCTCCACTTT. Translation gives CASSDGQVWNSPLHF.